This T cell receptor beta chain is drawn from a study of identical twins. Study outcomes and limitations: Excess sharing between twins was weaker in beta out-of-frame sequences. Abundant beta clonotypes from cord blood bore fewer insertions; memory repertoires lacked this pattern.

Germline V CDR1 and CDR2: LGHNA, YSLEER. The V end was cut by 4 bases, the J end by 9 bases, with 13 bases between. The CDR3 totals 13 residues. From the 5' RACE reads, TCRdb called clonotypes with MiXCR, one entry per CDR3 protein. The table has 420,000 or so distinct CDR3 sequences, less than 20% seen once. With regard to this clonotype: Its antigen is unidentified.

The sequencing sample was made of naive T cells sorted from blood. The V and J genes are TRBV4-3 and TRBJ2-4; D is ambiguous. This receptor was obtained from a man aged 50 to 59 in good health. For the CDR3, the DNA is TGCGCCAGCAGCCTGAAGACTTGGGGCATTCAGTACTTC. Protein product: CASSLKTWGIQYF.